Each of the 5 T cell receptor beta chains below was sequenced from the same sample in a study of blood T cell repertoires in COVID-19. The repertoire was sequenced with immunoSEQ multiplex PCR; TCRdb's copy has only in-frame clones and lacks some. The sample consists of a few hundred thousand clones, approximately 88% of them appearing once. Material: PBMCs or T cells enriched from blood (not recorded which). The receptors come from a man between 18 and 29 years old with acute COVID-19.

Here the CDR3 reads CASSMRTGYEQYF. The DNA of the CDR3 is TGTGCCAGCAGCATGAGGACAGGGTACGAGCAGTACTTC. The chain has TRBV25-1 and TRBJ2-7, with 8 bases fitting TRBD1. CDR3 length equals 13 residues. The germline V gene encodes CDR1 MGHDK and CDR2 SYGVNS. V gave up 6 bases and J gave up 4 bases; unmatched junction bases: 5.

This clone appeared once. The rearrangement links TRBV11-2 to TRBJ2-2, with TRBD2 identical over 11 bases. The J segment lost 6 bases and the V segment lost 1 base, leaving 1 base of the junction unmatched. CDR3 length equals 15 residues. Germline lookup yields CDR1 SGHAT and CDR2 FQNNGV. The CDR3 sequence: CASSLALAGAGELFF. CDR3 DNA: TGTGCCAGCAGCTTAGCACTAGCGGGAGCCGGGGAGCTGTTTTTT. Using reference TRBV11-2 and TRBJ2-2 for the parts outside the CDR3, the full variable domain is EAGVAQSPRYKIIEKRQSVAFWCNPISGHATLYWYQQILGQGPKLLIQFQNNGVVDDSQLPKDRFSAERLKGVDSTLKIQPAKLEDSAVYLCASSLALAGAGELFFGEGSRLTVL.

The rearrangement uses TRBV6-5 and TRBJ1-6; D uncertain. The V end was cut by 10 bases, the J end by 0 bases, with 10 bases between. The CDR3 length is 14 residues. Germline V CDR1 and CDR2: MNHEY, SVGAGI. The CDR3 coding sequence is TGTGCCATCTTACAGAGCTCCTATAATTCACCCCTCCACTTT. Protein: CAILQSSYNSPLHF.

This clone was seen only once. This chain joins TRBV29-1 and TRBJ2-5; D unresolved. V shed 3 bases and J shed 2 bases, with 10 bases lying between them. Germline values: CDR1 SQVTM, CDR2 ANQGSEA. This CDR3 comprises 13 residues. This chain's CDR3 is CSVDGFSQETQYF. DNA for the CDR3: TGCAGCGTTGACGGTTTCTCACAAGAGACCCAGTACTTC.

CDR3 amino acids: CASSLVWQGWTEAFF. Here the CDR3 DNA reads TGTGCCAGCAGCTTAGTGTGGCAGGGTTGGACTGAAGCTTTCTTT. The genes are TRBV7-9 and TRBJ1-1; D perhaps matches TRBD1 (5 bases). This CDR3 has 15 amino acids. Trimming shortened V by 1 base and J by 5 bases, and 14 bases separated the two germline ends. Germline V gene data show CDR1 as SEHNR and CDR2 as FQNEAQ (reference sequence). Variable domain in full (rest from reference TRBV7-9 and TRBJ1-1): DTGVSQNPRHKITKRGQNVTFRCDPISEHNRLYWYRQTLGQGPEFLTYFQNEAQLEKSRLLSDRFSAERPKGSFSTLEIQRTEQGDSAMYLCASSLVWQGWTEAFFGQGTRLTVV.